The rows below give T cell receptor beta chains drawn from one sample of a study of Ad26.COV2.S vaccination and SARS-CoV-2 variants. Assay: immunoSEQ multiplex PCR; the TCRdb copy retains only in-frame clones and omits some. The sample includes about 350,000 clones, about 88% of them seen just once. The source material was peripheral blood, sampled in a trial of Ad26.COV2.S vaccine versus placebo. Receptors were obtained from a person between 18 and 65 years old who received the Ad26.COV2.S COVID-19 vaccine or a placebo. Both conserved end residues are part of each CDR3. The order of the fields is V gene, J gene, CDR3 protein.

v_call: TRBV20-1
j_call: TRBJ1-4
cdr3_aa: CSASSPAGINEKLFF

v_call: TRBV11-2
j_call: TRBJ2-7
cdr3_aa: CASSSGYEQYF

v_call: TRBV28
j_call: TRBJ2-7
cdr3_aa: CASKDYQGGSYEQYF

v_call: TRBV23-1
j_call: TRBJ1-1
cdr3_aa: CASSPNERGEVTEAFF

v_call: TRBV6-5
j_call: TRBJ1-1
cdr3_aa: CASSWIQGRTEAFF

v_call: TRBV9
j_call: TRBJ1-5
cdr3_aa: CASSVEASLGPQHF

v_call: TRBV5-1
j_call: TRBJ1-3
cdr3_aa: CASSPAVQATSGNTIYF

v_call: TRBV9
j_call: TRBJ2-7
cdr3_aa: CASSVAPGDEQYF

v_call: TRBV7-2
j_call: TRBJ1-2
cdr3_aa: CASSLGSRGDYGYTF

v_call: TRBV4-1
j_call: TRBJ2-2
cdr3_aa: CASSPTPSGTGELFF

v_call: TRBV6-2/TRBV6-3
j_call: TRBJ2-6
cdr3_aa: CASSPGQGDPGANVLTF

v_call: TRBV7-2
j_call: TRBJ2-7
cdr3_aa: CASSTRPTAAYEQYF

v_call: TRBV28
j_call: TRBJ2-7
cdr3_aa: CASSSARDRGLREQYF

v_call: TRBV12-5
j_call: TRBJ1-2
cdr3_aa: CASALSGTDYYTF

v_call: TRBV6-4
j_call: TRBJ2-1
cdr3_aa: CASNPIGRLTHYNEQFF

v_call: TRBV18
j_call: TRBJ1-4
cdr3_aa: CASSPPGQVANEKLFF

v_call: TRBV7-2
j_call: TRBJ2-3
cdr3_aa: CASSLGGSWATDTQYF

v_call: TRBV7-9
j_call: TRBJ2-7
cdr3_aa: CASSLARGVGHEQYF

v_call: TRBV7-8
j_call: TRBJ1-2
cdr3_aa: CASSFKGISYGYTF

v_call: TRBV5-4
j_call: TRBJ1-6
cdr3_aa: CASRQETGEGSPLHF

v_call: TRBV2
j_call: TRBJ2-3
cdr3_aa: CASRESRNTDTQYF

v_call: TRBV15
j_call: TRBJ2-7
cdr3_aa: CATSTDRGYEQYF